These T cell receptor beta chains were read from a single sample in a study of T-cell reconstitution after alpha-beta-depleted transplantation in children. TCRdb independently ran MiXCR on the PCR reads; one entry per CDR3 protein. The repertoire includes hundreds of thousands of distinct CDR3 sequences, more than 8% of them detected once, and about 9.4% sits in the top ten. The input for sequencing was PBMCs from the stem cell graft donor, taken from the stem cell graft. Receptor source: a human donor who donated a stem cell graft to a child with SCID. Both conserved end residues are part of each CDR3. The listing skips clone size in some rows; elsewhere it reads once, few, many or a size class.

v_gene: TRBV7-8
abundance: many
CDR3aa: CASSSGQPAGELFF

v_gene: TRBV19
abundance: .
CDR3aa: CASSIVLTDTQYF

v_gene: TRBV12-3/TRBV12-4
abundance: many
CDR3aa: CASRPRQGMNTEAFF

v_gene: TRBV5-1
abundance: .
CDR3aa: CASSSGLAGGSSYTTDTQYF

v_gene: TRBV7-9
abundance: few
CDR3aa: CASSLDRRGEKLFF

v_gene: TRBV5-1
abundance: few
CDR3aa: CASSLSGQPPLYF

v_gene: TRBV20-1
abundance: .
CDR3aa: CSAVRDTGTYNEQFF

v_gene: TRBV20-1
abundance: .
CDR3aa: CSAPGPKDTQYF

v_gene: TRBV7-9
abundance: many
CDR3aa: CASQGHYEQYF

v_gene: TRBV5-5
abundance: .
CDR3aa: CASSFGRQGRTEAFF

v_gene: TRBV12-3/TRBV12-4
abundance: .
CDR3aa: CASSLVAGGGNSPLHF

v_gene: TRBV3-1
abundance: .
CDR3aa: CASSQDTGALSGANVLTF

v_gene: TRBV12-3/TRBV12-4
abundance: many
CDR3aa: CASSLGSQGYNEQFF

v_gene: TRBV6-6
abundance: few
CDR3aa: CASSYREDEQFF

v_gene: TRBV7-2
abundance: .
CDR3aa: CASSLVERLTYGYTF

v_gene: TRBV5-1
abundance: few
CDR3aa: CASSLEGNPVAGYTF

v_gene: TRBV9
abundance: few
CDR3aa: CASSVVDSTDTQYF

v_gene: TRBV7-9
abundance: .
CDR3aa: CASSPSGPFYEQYF

v_gene: TRBV11-3
abundance: .
CDR3aa: CASSPGQGDEQYF

v_gene: TRBV12-3/TRBV12-4
abundance: few
CDR3aa: CASSPSLRQANSPLHF

v_gene: TRBV5-1
abundance: many
CDR3aa: CASSFFPADPSRQFF

v_gene: TRBV12-3/TRBV12-4
abundance: .
CDR3aa: CASTAQGNSYNEQFF

v_gene: TRBV10-3
abundance: many
CDR3aa: CAISPLGTPNYGYTF

v_gene: TRBV7-9
abundance: many
CDR3aa: CASSFATGHTGELFF

v_gene: TRBV6-5
abundance: few
CDR3aa: CASGAGEGEKLFF

v_gene: TRBV24-1
abundance: few
CDR3aa: CATSDARQGSGELFF

v_gene: TRBV6-5
abundance: many
CDR3aa: CASSYPGDSAGELFF

v_gene: TRBV5-1
abundance: .
CDR3aa: CASSLGPMNTEAFF

v_gene: TRBV10-3
abundance: .
CDR3aa: CAISDQGNTEAFF

v_gene: TRBV10-3
abundance: .
CDR3aa: CAISGGGGSSYEQYF

v_gene: TRBV12-3/TRBV12-4
abundance: few
CDR3aa: CASSSYSIEAFF

v_gene: TRBV15
abundance: .
CDR3aa: CATSRSQFAHEQYF

v_gene: TRBV25-1
abundance: .
CDR3aa: CASSEFGSTEAFF

v_gene: TRBV18
abundance: .
CDR3aa: CASSPDAQGNYGYTF

v_gene: TRBV10-3
abundance: few
CDR3aa: CAISESIGDPYNEQFF

v_gene: TRBV5-1
abundance: many
CDR3aa: CASSSRVAYNEQFF

v_gene: TRBV25-1
abundance: few
CDR3aa: CASSERGELVPYNEQFF

v_gene: TRBV5-1
abundance: .
CDR3aa: CASSLGGQAQETQYF

v_gene: TRBV5-1
abundance: few
CDR3aa: CASRGTRANSPLHF

v_gene: TRBV5-1
abundance: .
CDR3aa: CASSETTANTGELFF

v_gene: TRBV7-8
abundance: many
CDR3aa: CASSFDRTNEKLFF

v_gene: TRBV5-1
abundance: .
CDR3aa: CASRNFGEREQYF

v_gene: TRBV20-1
abundance: many
CDR3aa: CSASTTSGEFEQFF

v_gene: TRBV7-6
abundance: few
CDR3aa: CASSLAGQGSTEAFF

v_gene: TRBV7-8
abundance: .
CDR3aa: CASSPRATHYGYTF

v_gene: TRBV27
abundance: .
CDR3aa: CASTPDGAVNTEAFF

v_gene: TRBV6-1
abundance: few
CDR3aa: CASSGTANTDTQYF

v_gene: TRBV20-1
abundance: few
CDR3aa: CSARDRDVGGGEQFF

v_gene: TRBV2
abundance: few
CDR3aa: CASSPAGGGEQYF

v_gene: TRBV12-3/TRBV12-4
abundance: few
CDR3aa: CASTGQGTYEQYF

v_gene: TRBV20-1
abundance: .
CDR3aa: CSAPVVQNEKLFF

v_gene: TRBV20-1
abundance: many
CDR3aa: CSAPTHIFSGQGSNEQFF

v_gene: TRBV4-2
abundance: .
CDR3aa: CASSPIAGGLPNEQFF

v_gene: TRBV10-3
abundance: few
CDR3aa: CAISESSGGNTDTQYF

v_gene: TRBV7-9
abundance: many
CDR3aa: CASSSGDRGLWNEQFF